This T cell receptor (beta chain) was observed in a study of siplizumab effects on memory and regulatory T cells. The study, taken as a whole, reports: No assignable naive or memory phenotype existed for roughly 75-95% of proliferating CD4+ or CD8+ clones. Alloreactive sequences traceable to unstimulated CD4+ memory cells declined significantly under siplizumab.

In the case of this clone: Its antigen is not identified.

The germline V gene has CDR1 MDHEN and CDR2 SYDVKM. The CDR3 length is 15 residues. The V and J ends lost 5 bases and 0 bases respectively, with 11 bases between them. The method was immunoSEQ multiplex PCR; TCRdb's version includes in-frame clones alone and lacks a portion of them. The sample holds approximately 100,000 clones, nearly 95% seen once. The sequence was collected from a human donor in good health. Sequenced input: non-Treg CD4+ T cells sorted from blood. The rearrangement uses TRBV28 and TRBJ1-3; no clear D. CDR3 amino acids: CASSERPSSGNTIYF. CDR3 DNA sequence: TGTGCCAGCAGTGAAAGGCCTAGCTCTGGAAACACCATATATTTT.